This T cell receptor (beta chain) was sequenced during a study of lymphopenia after photon versus proton radiotherapy. Germline V gene data show CDR1 as SGHTA and CDR2 as FQGNSA. This CDR3 is 15 amino acids long. V was trimmed by 3 bases and J by 3 bases, leaving 12 bases between them. Study-wide results and caveats: Survival link was tested only in deceased patients; proton benefit remains a possibility.

Assay: immunoSEQ multiplex PCR; the TCRdb copy retains only in-frame clones and omits some. The sample has approximately 91,000 clones, around 83% seen once. Regarding this clone: Its target is not known. Different DNA sequences within this sample yield the same CDR3.

This sequence originates from a man in his 60s with pancreatic cancer. The source material was peripheral blood, sampled from a patient treated with proton-based radiotherapy. This chain joins TRBV7-2 and TRBJ1-5; unclear D gene. The CDR3 DNA sequence: TGTGCCAGCAGCTTTAGAGGCGGCAACAATCAGCCCCAGCATTTT. It specifies CASSFRGGNNQPQHF.